The rows below give T cell receptor beta chains drawn from one sample of a study of shared clonotypes between healthy human individuals. Produced via immunoSEQ multiplex PCR; TCRdb's table is partial and in-frame only. The sample contains some 2.1 million clones, about 95% of which appear only once. Sequencing was performed on naive CD4+ T cells sorted from blood. The receptors here all came from a man aged 18 to 30 in good health. Both conserved end residues are trimmed from each CDR3.

>13|TRBJ2-3|TRBV18
ASSPPWATTDTQY
>13|TRBJ2-3|TRBV30
AWDGTSGGPDTQY
>13|TRBJ2-2|TRBV4-1
ASSQVDRNTGELF
>9|TRBJ1-3|TRBV30
AVGQGNTIY
>13|TRBJ1-5|TRBV5-6
ASSSTGTGNQPQH
>10|TRBJ2-7|TRBV2
ASDLTGYEQY
>12|TRBJ2-1|TRBV10-3
AISDEGARNEQF
>13|TRBJ2-7|TRBV6-5
ASSYSPGQGPRQY
>9|TRBJ2-3|TRBV5-4
ASSPGDTQY
>13|TRBJ1-5|TRBV4-1
ASSQFWGGNQPQH
>13|TRBJ1-1|TRBV7-2
ASSLARVMNTEAF
>14|TRBJ2-7|TRBV30
AWSVENRLLDYEQY
>12|TRBJ1-1|TRBV30
AWSFRDRNTEAF
>14|TRBJ1-5|TRBV19
ASSIRGGGGNQPQH
>13|TRBJ2-1|TRBV30
AWSPWPGTSNEQF
>10|TRBJ1-2|TRBV30
AWTGGDGGYT
>14|TRBJ2-5|TRBV11-2
ASSLARTSGKETQY
>11|TRBJ1-5|TRBV30
AWTRGPAQPQH
>14|TRBJ2-1|TRBV9
ASSVANYPSYNEQF
>13|TRBJ2-6|TRBV6-5
ASSYLTIGANVLT
>16|TRBJ2-3|TRBV2
ASRTPRLAGGGTDTQY
>12|TRBJ1-1|TRBV28
ATVPIGEYTEAF
>13|TRBJ1-2|TRBV2
ASSEVRQGAKGYT
>11|TRBJ2-5|TRBV13
ASSLGQQETQY
>12|TRBJ2-7|TRBV7-9
ASSLGRERGEQY
>13|TRBJ2-1|TRBV5-1
ASSFDWSSYNEQF
>16|TRBJ2-1|TRBV28
ASRTPLAGETSYNEQF
>13|TRBJ1-5|TRBV5-1
ASSLRTGGDQPQH
>13|TRBJ2-7|TRBV2
ASSEVNTISYEQY
>11|TRBJ1-2|TRBV7-2
ASSLGSGVSYT
>13|TRBJ2-7|TRBV6-1
ASSPGPREGYEQY
>11|TRBJ2-5|TRBV7-3
ASSFSREETQY
>11|TRBJ1-4|TRBV5-1
ASSLATNEKLF
>13|TRBJ2-7|TRBV6-1
ASSEFGVGSYEQY
>17|TRBJ2-1|TRBV7-9
ASSLALPGTSGSHNEQF
>14|TRBJ2-2|TRBV6-5
ASSYTMTGWSGELF
>16|TRBJ2-7|TRBV2
ASRAPPLAGWSSYEQY
>14|TRBJ2-5|TRBV19
ASSISFGGIGETQY
>13|TRBJ1-6|TRBV5-1
ASRQETGYNSPLH
>11|TRBJ2-3|TRBV11-2
ASSTAVGYTQY
>13|TRBJ1-2|TRBV18
ASSPEGTGATGYT
>9|TRBJ2-7|TRBV2
AGTGSYEQY
>10|TRBJ2-7|TRBV30
AWSVLPGEQY
>12|TRBJ1-2|TRBV7-3
ASTKGQGRYGYT
>14|TRBJ2-1|TRBV4-1
ASRSPTSGGAREQF
>9|TRBJ2-7|TRBV2
ASRVSYEQY
>12|TRBJ2-4|TRBV19
ASSILSGGNIQY
>11|TRBJ1-3|TRBV9
ASSVGIGNTIY
>11|TRBJ2-7|TRBV18
ASSPGPRGEQY
>13|TRBJ1-3|TRBV18
ASSPTADSGNTIY
>13|TRBJ1-6|TRBV19
ASSTPGRAPSPLH
>13|TRBJ2-2|TRBV2
ASSFGQANTGELF
>13|TRBJ2-2|TRBV6-6
ASSLREGHTGELF
>12|TRBJ2-3|TRBV7-9
ASSLVGSADTQY
>12|TRBJ1-1|TRBV2
ASRVDRGSTEAF
>11|TRBJ2-1|TRBV7-2
ASSNNLAGEKF
>12|TRBJ2-3|TRBV27
ASSLSGSGDTQY